The entry below gives a single T cell receptor beta chain sequence along with its context. The sample belongs to a study of blood T cell repertoires in COVID-19. About the research overall: The United States, Italy and Spain supplied acute and convalescent COVID-19 samples. PBMCs, B-cell-depleted T cells, or T cells were the source of the cDNA or gDNA that made up the material.

Methods used by the authors: Researchers report that nucleated cell counts were estimated from reference gene primer amplification. Profiled with immunoSEQ multiplex PCR; TCRdb holds only in-frame clones, not every one. Clone size and V and J calls were adopted from that table, with D and trimming inferred from the DNA. The sample has roughly 260,000 clones, roughly 82% seen once. The CDR3 totals 18 residues. Germline V gene lookup returns CDR1 SQVTM and CDR2 ANQGSEA. V lost 4 bases, J lost 3 bases, and 27 bases lay in between. The chain links TRBV29-1 to TRBJ1-1; D uncertain. The sequencing input was peripheral blood. This TCR was sampled from a woman aged 80 or over with active or convalescent COVID-19. CDR3 in DNA: TGCAGCGTTGTATTTCTGGGTCTCATCTTTTCTGCGGACACTGAAGCTTTCTTT. Translated, it gives CSVVFLGLIFSADTEAFF.